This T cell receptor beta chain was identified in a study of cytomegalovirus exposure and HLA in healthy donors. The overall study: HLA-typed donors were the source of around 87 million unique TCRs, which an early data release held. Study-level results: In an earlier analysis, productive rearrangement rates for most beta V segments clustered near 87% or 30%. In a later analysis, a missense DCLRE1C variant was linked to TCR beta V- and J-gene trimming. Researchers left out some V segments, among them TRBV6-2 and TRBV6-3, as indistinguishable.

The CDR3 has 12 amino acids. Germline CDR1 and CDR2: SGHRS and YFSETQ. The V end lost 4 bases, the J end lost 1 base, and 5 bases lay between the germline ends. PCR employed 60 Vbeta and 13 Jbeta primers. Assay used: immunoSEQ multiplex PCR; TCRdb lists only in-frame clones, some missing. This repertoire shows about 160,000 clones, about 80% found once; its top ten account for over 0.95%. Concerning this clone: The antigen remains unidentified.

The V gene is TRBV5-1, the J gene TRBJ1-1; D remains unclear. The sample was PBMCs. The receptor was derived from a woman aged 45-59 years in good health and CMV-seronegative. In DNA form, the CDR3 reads TGCGCCAGCAGCCAACAGAACACTGAAGCTTTCTTT. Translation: CASSQQNTEAFF.